The 32 T cell receptor beta chains listed next were all sequenced from one sample in a study of PD-1 blockade in classical Hodgkin lymphoma. The assay was immunoSEQ multiplex PCR, and TCRdb's table has in-frame clones only and misses some. The repertoire has about 35,000 clones, around 80% of them found once; the top ten carry 15% to 20%. Every patient had relapsed following autologous stem cell transplantation, and cohorts differed in brentuximab vedotin exposure. The sequencing used peripheral blood mononuclear cells (PBMCs), collected before the second cycle of nivolumab. Receptor source: a human donor with classical Hodgkin lymphoma.

The CDR3, as DNA: TGTGCCAGTAGTATTTGGGGACAGCTCAGCCCCTACGAGCAGTACTTC. Translation: CASSIWGQLSPYEQYF. The rearrangement joins TRBV19 to TRBJ2-7; 7 bases are a match to TRBD1. The length of the CDR3 is 16 residues. Germline V lookup: CDR1 LNHDA, CDR2 SQIVND (reference sequence). V shed 3 bases, J shed 2 bases, and the junction held 10 bases outside the gene matches.

The sample holds one count of this clone. The V gene is TRBV5-1, the J gene TRBJ2-1; perhaps TRBD1 as D (6 bases). CDR1 is SGHRS and CDR2 is YFSETQ in the germline V gene. Trimming cost V 2 bases and J 4 bases, with 10 bases left between them. This CDR3 is 14 amino acids long. This CDR3 is CASSFDRSYNEQFF. DNA of the CDR3: TGCGCCAGCAGCTTTGACAGGTCTTACAATGAGCAGTTCTTC.

The V gene is TRBV27, the J gene TRBJ2-1; 15 nucleotides agree with TRBD2. The CDR3 is made up of 23 amino acids. The germline gives CDR1 MNHEY, CDR2 SMNVEV (reference sequence). The trim removed 6 bases at V and 0 bases at J, leaving 21 bases unmatched. The CDR3 is CASSLRGTSGGIVVRVSYNEQFF. CDR3 DNA: TGTGCCAGCAGCCTCAGGGGGACTAGCGGGGGGATAGTTGTAAGAGTCTCCTACAATGAGCAGTTCTTC.

The gene calls are TRBV7-3 and TRBJ1-1; possible D gene TRBD1, 6 bases. V lost 0 bases, J lost 5 bases, and 13 bases lay in between. Germline-derived CDR1 and CDR2 are SGHTA and FQGTGA. The CDR3 consists of 15 residues. The CDR3 DNA follows: TGTGCCAGCAGCTTAACCCAGGGGTCCTTTACTGAAGCTTTCTTT. Amino acids: CASSLTQGSFTEAFF.

This chain joins TRBV6-7 and TRBJ2-7; TRBD2 is a possible D gene (7 bases). TRBV6-7 is an ORF, with its function uncertain. V lost 6 bases and J lost 2, with 20 bases in between. The CDR3 sequence is 16 residues long. The CDR3 DNA follows: TGTGCCAGCAGCCAGGTTAGGGGGGGGGCTCCCTACGAGCAGTACTTC. Translating it yields CASSQVRGGAPYEQYF.

CDR3 in amino acids: CASSLLWGSYNEQFF. The CDR3 DNA reads TGTGCCAGCAGTCTCCTGTGGGGGTCCTACAATGAGCAGTTCTTC. The gene calls are TRBV27 and TRBJ2-1, with D tentatively TRBD1 or TRBD2 (5 bases each). V lost 5 bases and J 1 base, leaving 12 bases between the germline ends. Germline V CDR1 and CDR2: MNHEY, SMNVEV (reference sequence). CDR3 size: 15 residues.

The chain uses TRBV4-1 and TRBJ1-4; D not certain. The germline gives CDR1 MGHRA, CDR2 YSYEKL. CDR3 size: 14 residues. Trimming stripped 0 bases from V and 5 bases from J, with 7 bases between. CDR3 protein: CASSQDQLNEKLFF. The CDR3 DNA reads as TGCGCCAGCAGCCAAGATCAATTAAATGAAAAACTGTTTTTT.

This chain uses TRBV11-3 with TRBJ2-1; a possible D gene is TRBD1 (5 bases). Trimming stripped 1 base from V and 5 bases from J, with 15 bases between. Per the germline V gene, CDR1 is SGHNT and CDR2 is YENEEA. CDR3 size: 16 residues. In DNA, the CDR3 is TGTGCCAGCAGCTTAGGACTCGAAGGGGTCCACAATGAGCAGTTCTTC. Translated: CASSLGLEGVHNEQFF.

As regards this clone: One junction end disagrees with the germline gene, perhaps due to a read error. V and J are TRBV5-1 and TRBJ2-7; 10 nucleotides match TRBD2. The CDR3 is 16 residues long. Germline V gene data show CDR1 as SGHRS and CDR2 as YFSETQ. CDR3 DNA: TGCGCCAGCAGATTGGAGCGGGGGGGCCTAAAATACGAGCAGTACTTC. Protein: CASRLERGGLKYEQYF.

The V and J genes are TRBV4-2 and TRBJ2-1; no definite D call. This CDR3 has 11 amino acids. Germline V lookup: CDR1 LGHNA, CDR2 YNFKEQ. The V gene lost 4 bases and the J gene lost 6 bases, with 4 bases spanning the gap. CDR3 DNA sequence: TGTGCCAGCAGCCTATTCAATGAGCAGTTCTTC. Translated: CASSLFNEQFF.

The chain uses TRBV6-5 and TRBJ2-3; 7 positions match TRBD1. The CDR3 runs 15 residues. J gave up 0 bases and V 5 bases, and 5 bases lay outside the gene matches. CDR1 and CDR2 (germline): MNHEY, SVGAGI. Here the CDR3 reads CASSIDRASTDTQYF. The CDR3 DNA is TGTGCCAGCAGTATAGACAGGGCCAGCACAGATACGCAGTATTTT.

The rearrangement joins TRBV21-1 to TRBJ2-7; TRBD1, the table's D call, lacks a check against the DNA. TRBV21-1 is flagged as a pseudogene. This CDR3 region has 13 residues. As DNA, the CDR3 is TGTGCCAGCAGGGGACAGTTCTCCTACGAGCAGTACTTC. Amino acid sequence: CASRGQFSYEQYF.

V is TRBV7-8 and J is TRBJ2-7; TRBD1 matches 7 bases. Looked up from germline, CDR1 is SGHVS and CDR2 is FQNEAQ. The CDR3 totals 18 residues. V shed 5 bases and J 2 bases; nucleotides not matched to a gene: 18. CDR3 DNA: TGTGCCAGCAGCCCTGTAGCCCACTCCGGGACAGTTCCCTACGAGCAGTACTTC. This gives the protein CASSPVAHSGTVPYEQYF.

The chain links TRBV5-1 to TRBJ1-4; unclear D gene. V lost 4 bases and J lost 6, with 13 bases in between. CDR1 and CDR2 (germline): SGHRS, YFSETQ. The CDR3 totals 14 residues. CDR3 sequence (DNA): TGCGCCAGCAGCCCCACGGGGAGGGATGAAAAACTGTTTTTT. This gives the protein CASSPTGRDEKLFF.

This clone was seen just once. The gene calls are TRBV7-9 and TRBJ1-4; the match to TRBD1 covers 7 bases. CDR3 length: 15 residues. Trimming removed 5 bases from V and 7 bases from J; junction bases left unmatched: 10. Germline CDR1 reads SEHNR; CDR2 reads FQNEAQ (reference sequence). CDR3 sequence: CASSRMTGFSEKLFF. As DNA, the CDR3 is TGTGCCAGCAGCCGAATGACAGGGTTTAGTGAAAAACTGTTTTTT.

The chain has TRBV9 and TRBJ2-3; 7 bases fit TRBD2. CDR3 size: 16 residues. With V trimmed by 2 bases and J by 5 bases, 11 bases remained unmatched. Germline-derived CDR1 and CDR2 are SGDLS and YYNGEE. CDR3 nucleotides: TGTGCCAGCAGCGTCGTGCGGGAGTTGGATAGAGATACGCAGTATTTT. Protein product: CASSVVRELDRDTQYF.

The table lists this clone with a few counts. The chain recombines TRBV7-6 with TRBJ2-7; possibly TRBD1 or TRBD2 for D (5 bases each). Germline V gene sequence: CDR1 SGHVS, CDR2 FNYEAQ. The CDR3 extends over 14 amino acids. V dropped 3 bases and J dropped 3 bases, with 12 bases sitting between them. CDR3 sequence: CASSFTGAGYEQYF. The CDR3 DNA sequence: TGTGCCAGCAGCTTTACTGGGGCGGGCTACGAGCAGTACTTC. The entire variable domain, with the rest obtained from reference TRBV7-6 and TRBJ2-7, is as follows: GAGVSQSPRYKVTKRGQDVALRCDPISGHVSLYWYRQALGQGPEFLTYFNYEAQQDKSGLPNDRFSAERPEGSISTLTIQRTEQRDSAMYRCASSFTGAGYEQYFGPGTRLTVT.

The chain combines TRBV5-4 with TRBJ1-3; D not certain. Germline-derived CDR1 and CDR2 are SGHNT and YYREEE (reference sequence). This CDR3 has 15 amino acids. Trimming stripped 2 bases from V and 0 bases from J, with 9 bases between. The DNA for the CDR3 is TGTGCCAGCAGCTTCGACACCTACTCTGGAAACACCATATATTTT. Translating gives CASSFDTYSGNTIYF.

The V call is TRBV5-4, the J call TRBJ2-1, with D possibly being TRBD2 (5 bases). This CDR3 is built from 13 residues. Between the trimmed V and J ends, which lost 4 bases and 7 bases, there was a span of 12 bases. Germline CDR1 and CDR2: SGHNT and YYREEE (reference sequence). CDR3 residues: CASSPEQRNEQFF. As DNA, the CDR3 is TGTGCCAGCAGCCCTGAACAGCGGAATGAGCAGTTCTTC.

The chain joins TRBV7-2 to TRBJ2-5, with D tentatively TRBD1 (6 bases). V lost 4 bases and J lost 5, with 14 bases in between. CDR3 length: 14 amino acids. CDR1 and CDR2 (germline): SGHTA, FQGNSA. This CDR3 reads CASSSTGVRETQYF. CDR3 in DNA: TGTGCCAGCAGCTCGACAGGCGTCCGGGAGACCCAGTACTTC.

The chain employs TRBV19 and TRBJ1-4; D remains ambiguous. CDR1 and CDR2 (germline): LNHDA, SQIVND (reference sequence). The CDR3 is 11 amino acids. The ends were cut back, 1 base at V and 8 bases at J, with 2 bases in the middle. CDR3: CASSIGEKLFF. The DNA of the CDR3 is TGTGCCAGTAGTATAGGCGAAAAACTGTTTTTT. The complete variable domain, with remaining parts taken from reference TRBV19 and TRBJ1-4, reads DGGITQSPKYLFRKEGQNVTLSCEQNLNHDAMYWYRQDPGQGLRLIYYSQIVNDFQKGDIAEGYSVSREKKESFPLTVTSAQKNPTAFYLCASSIGEKLFFGSGTQLSVL.

The chain recombines TRBV19 with TRBJ2-1; D ambiguous. Trimming cost V 1 base and J 6 bases, with 7 bases left between them. This CDR3 is built from 13 residues. Germline V gives CDR1 LNHDA, CDR2 SQIVND (reference sequence). CDR3: CASSIATANEQFF. In nucleotides, the CDR3 is TGTGCCAGTAGTATAGCTACAGCCAATGAGCAGTTCTTC.

The chain recombines TRBV6-6 with TRBJ2-1, with a possible D match to TRBD1 (6 bases). The CDR3 is 15 residues long. V was cut by 0 bases and J by 9 bases, with 15 bases left in between. The germline V gene has CDR1 MNHNY and CDR2 SVGAGI (reference sequence). CDR3 nucleotide sequence: TGTGCCAGCAGTTACTCGAGATTGCAGGACAGTGAGCAGTTCTTC. It codes for CASSYSRLQDSEQFF.

This clone has more than one count but fewer than ten. This chain joins TRBV19 and TRBJ2-3; 7 bases line up with TRBD1. The junction had 3 bases not matched to a gene; V was cut back by 5 bases and J by 4 bases. CDR1 LNHDA and CDR2 SQIVND come from the germline V gene (reference sequence). This CDR3 spans 13 amino acids. Here the CDR3 reads CASSYRGADTQYF. The CDR3 bases are TGTGCCAGTAGTTACAGGGGTGCAGATACGCAGTATTTT.

The rearrangement links TRBV6-6 to TRBJ1-6; D unresolved. The CDR3 loop spans 14 amino acids. Trimming took 6 bases from V and 9 from J, leaving 15 bases between them. CDR1 is MNHNY and CDR2 is SVGAGI in the germline V gene (reference sequence). CDR3: CASSLDRRASPLHF. DNA of the CDR3: TGTGCCAGCAGCTTGGACCGCCGGGCTTCACCCCTCCACTTT.

The chain links TRBV7-2 to TRBJ1-1; possible D gene TRBD1, 5 bases. Trimming pared 2 bases from V and 5 bases from J, leaving 9 bases between. Germline V gives CDR1 SGHTA, CDR2 FQGNSA. The CDR3 covers 13 residues. The CDR3, as DNA: TGTGCCAGCAGCTTACAGGGAAATACTGAAGCTTTCTTT. Translating gives CASSLQGNTEAFF.

The V gene is TRBV2, the J gene TRBJ1-4, with D possibly TRBD1 on 6 matching bases. The CDR3 consists of 12 residues. Germline CDR1 and CDR2: SNHLY and FYNNEI. Trimming pared 0 bases from V and 17 bases from J, leaving 13 bases between. The CDR3 DNA reads TGTGCCAGCAGTGAAGCACTGGCAGGGGCATTTTTT. Its protein is CASSEALAGAFF.

The chain links TRBV9 to TRBJ2-3; D possibly matches TRBD1 or TRBD2 (5 bases each). The CDR3 spans 12 residues. The germline V and J ends were trimmed by 3 bases and 5 bases, with 7 bases remaining between them. From germline, CDR1 is SGDLS and CDR2 YYNGEE. The CDR3 nucleotides are TGTGCCAGCAGCGGGGGGTTAGATACGCAGTATTTT. Translating it yields CASSGGLDTQYF.

This rearrangement joins TRBV10-3 to TRBJ1-4; the match to TRBD1 covers 12 bases. CDR1 is ENHRY, CDR2 SYGVKD, per germline. The junction had 5 bases not matched to a gene; V was cut back by 5 bases and J by 4 bases. This CDR3 has 16 amino acids. The CDR3 DNA sequence: TGTGCCATCAGTCCCGGGACAGGGGGCTTTAATGAAAAACTGTTTTTT. It specifies CAISPGTGGFNEKLFF.

The chain has TRBV7-9 and TRBJ2-7; D may match TRBD1 or TRBD2 (5 bases each). The CDR3 is 12 amino acids. Germline CDR1 reads SEHNR; CDR2 reads FQNEAQ (reference sequence). The ends were cut back, 6 bases at V and 9 bases at J, with 15 bases in the middle. The CDR3 nucleotides are TGTGCCAGCAGGGGGACGCAACTAGGGCAGTACTTC. Its translation is CASRGTQLGQYF.

The V gene is TRBV27, the J gene TRBJ2-5, with D maybe TRBD2 (5 bases). Deletions cut 6 bases from V and 0 bases from J, with 14 bases between. Per germline, CDR1 MNHEY and CDR2 SMNVEV (reference sequence). The CDR3 covers 15 residues. CDR3 in DNA: TGTGCCAGCAGCCCTAGGAGGCCCGACCAAGAGACCCAGTACTTC. It translates to CASSPRRPDQETQYF.

The rearrangement uses TRBV19 and TRBJ1-6, with a tentative D call TRBD1 (6 bases). Germline values: CDR1 LNHDA, CDR2 SQIVND (reference sequence). The length of the CDR3 is 13 residues. V was clipped by 6 bases and J by 7 bases, with 10 bases between them. CDR3 residues: CASSWGANSPLHF. For the CDR3, the DNA is TGTGCCAGTAGCTGGGGGGCAAATTCACCCCTCCACTTT.